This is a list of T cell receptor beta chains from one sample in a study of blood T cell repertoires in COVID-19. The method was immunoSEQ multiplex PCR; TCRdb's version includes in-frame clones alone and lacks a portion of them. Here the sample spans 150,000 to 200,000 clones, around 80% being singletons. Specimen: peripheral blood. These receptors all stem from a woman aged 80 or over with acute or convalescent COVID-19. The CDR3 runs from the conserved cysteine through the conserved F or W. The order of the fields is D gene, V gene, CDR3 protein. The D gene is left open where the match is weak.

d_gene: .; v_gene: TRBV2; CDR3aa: CASSAETGGGYTF
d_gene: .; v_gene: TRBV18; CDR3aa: CASSTDFPAGEQYF
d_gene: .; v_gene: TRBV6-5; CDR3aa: CASKILPGGGYTF
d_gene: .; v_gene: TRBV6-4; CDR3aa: CASSDSGDFLNSPLHF
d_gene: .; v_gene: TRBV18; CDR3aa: CASSPTHSSRDTIYF
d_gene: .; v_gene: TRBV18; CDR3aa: CASSLSQLQGSGTEAFF
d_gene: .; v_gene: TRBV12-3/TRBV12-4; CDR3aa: CASSLTDEQYF
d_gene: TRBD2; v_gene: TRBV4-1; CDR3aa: CASTLQGLAGAGTGELFF
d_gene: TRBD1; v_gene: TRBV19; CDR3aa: CASRGDREDNQPQHF
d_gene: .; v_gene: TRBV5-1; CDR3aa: CASSLASNTGELFF
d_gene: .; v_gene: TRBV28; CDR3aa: CASRPQGRNTEAFF
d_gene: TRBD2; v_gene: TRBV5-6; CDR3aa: CASSLQLAGFTGELFF
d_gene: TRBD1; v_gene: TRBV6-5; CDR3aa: CASSSLRQGAQPQHF
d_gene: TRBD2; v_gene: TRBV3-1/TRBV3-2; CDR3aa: CASSPKGPGLAGGDAGELFF
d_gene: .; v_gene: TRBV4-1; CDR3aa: CASSQDGRSGEKLFF
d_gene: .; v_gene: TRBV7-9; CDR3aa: CASSRSGRSVFAEAFF
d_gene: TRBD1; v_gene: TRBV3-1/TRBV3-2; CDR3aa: CASSPTDRGLNSPLHF
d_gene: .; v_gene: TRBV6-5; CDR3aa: CASSYRYGSANEQYF
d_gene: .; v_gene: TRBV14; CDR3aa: CASSQDRGGRNEQYF
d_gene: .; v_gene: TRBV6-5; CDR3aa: CASTNGQPYNSPLHF
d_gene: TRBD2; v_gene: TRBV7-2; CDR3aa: CASSFGGGEQFF
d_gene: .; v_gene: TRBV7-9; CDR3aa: CASSLNRELTEAFF
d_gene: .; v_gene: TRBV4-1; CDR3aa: CASSPGQTGYEQYF
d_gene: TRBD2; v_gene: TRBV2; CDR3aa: CASLPGRGRDTQYF
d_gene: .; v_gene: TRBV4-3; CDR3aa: CASSQDRVNTEAFF
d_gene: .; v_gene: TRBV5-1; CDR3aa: CASSLGQATYEQYF
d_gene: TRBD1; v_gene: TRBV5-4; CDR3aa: CASSPTGDSGANVLTF
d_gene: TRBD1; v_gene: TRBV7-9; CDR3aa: CASSRDSSNQPQHF
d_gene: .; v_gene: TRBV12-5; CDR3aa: CASASRKTGELFF
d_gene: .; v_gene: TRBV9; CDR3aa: CASSVGGGVSSEKLFF
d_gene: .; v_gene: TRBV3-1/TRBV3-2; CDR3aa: CASSQKERDITDTQYF
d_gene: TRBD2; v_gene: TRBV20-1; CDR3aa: CSVAGTNEQFF
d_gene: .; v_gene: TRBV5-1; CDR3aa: CASSLEAKYYNEQFF
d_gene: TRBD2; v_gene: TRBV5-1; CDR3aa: CASSSQLAGGFNEQFF
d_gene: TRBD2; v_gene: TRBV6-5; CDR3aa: CASSYPGAGTGELFF